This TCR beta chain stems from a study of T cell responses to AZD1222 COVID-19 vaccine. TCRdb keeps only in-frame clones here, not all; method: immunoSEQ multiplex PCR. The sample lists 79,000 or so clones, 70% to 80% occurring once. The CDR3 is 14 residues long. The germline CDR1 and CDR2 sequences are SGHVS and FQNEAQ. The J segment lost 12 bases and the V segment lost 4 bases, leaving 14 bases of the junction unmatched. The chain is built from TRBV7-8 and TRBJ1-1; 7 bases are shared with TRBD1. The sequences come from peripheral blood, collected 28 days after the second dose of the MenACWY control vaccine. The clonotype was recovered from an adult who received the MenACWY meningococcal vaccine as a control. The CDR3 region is CASSSRDRPTNPFF. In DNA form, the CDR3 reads TGTGCCAGCAGCTCCCGGGACAGACCCACCAACCCTTTCTTT.